One sample yielded the 2 T cell receptor beta chains listed below, sequenced in a study of blood T cells in healthy people across ages (dated by TCRdb to the mid-2010s). The method behind the library was 5' RACE. TCRdb records Illumina HiSeq 2500 as the sequencer. A second PCR of roughly 7 to 11 cycles was performed with a sample-barcoded 5' primer and a J-beta primer mix. TCRdb reran the public reads through fastp at Q25 and MiXCR, keeping productive beta chains. For every CDR3 protein sequence, its rows merge into one entry that carries the most common genes and DNA. The sample table records about 630,000 distinct CDR3 sequences; roughly 21% of these occur just once. The ten top clones hold approximately 3.6% of the sample. The source material was blood. All receptors come from a man between 65 and 85 years old in good health.

This clonotype was picked up many times. The chain employs TRBV5-1 and TRBJ2-1; D might be TRBD2 (5 bases). Germline CDR1 and CDR2: SGHRS and YFSETQ. With 0 bases removed from V and 4 bases from J, the gap between germline ends came to 11 bases. The CDR3 sequence is 15 residues long. This CDR3 reads CASSLEAGSYNEQFF. CDR3 nucleotide sequence: TGCGCCAGCAGCTTGGAGGCGGGCTCATACAATGAGCAGTTCTTC.

This chain links TRBV28 with TRBJ1-2; 9 bases line up with TRBD1. CDR1 is MDHEN and CDR2 is SYDVKM in the germline V gene. The J segment lost 7 bases and the V segment lost 4 bases, leaving 7 bases of the junction unmatched. The CDR3 covers 14 residues. Here the CDR3 reads CASSSGQGDGGYTF. The CDR3 nucleotides read TGTGCCAGCAGTTCGGGACAGGGAGATGGTGGCTACACCTTC.